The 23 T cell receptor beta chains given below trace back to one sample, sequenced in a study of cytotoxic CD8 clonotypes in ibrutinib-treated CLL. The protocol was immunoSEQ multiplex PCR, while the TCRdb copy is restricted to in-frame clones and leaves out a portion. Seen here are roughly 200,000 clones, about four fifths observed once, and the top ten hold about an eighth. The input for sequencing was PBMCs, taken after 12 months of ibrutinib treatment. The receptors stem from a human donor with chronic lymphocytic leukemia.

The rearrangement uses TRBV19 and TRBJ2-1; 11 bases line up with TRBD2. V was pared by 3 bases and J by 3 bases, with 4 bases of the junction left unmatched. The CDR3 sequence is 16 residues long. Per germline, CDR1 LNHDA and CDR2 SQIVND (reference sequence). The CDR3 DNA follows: TGTGCCAGTAGTATTAGGGGACTAGCGGACTACAATGAGCAGTTCTTC. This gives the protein CASSIRGLADYNEQFF.

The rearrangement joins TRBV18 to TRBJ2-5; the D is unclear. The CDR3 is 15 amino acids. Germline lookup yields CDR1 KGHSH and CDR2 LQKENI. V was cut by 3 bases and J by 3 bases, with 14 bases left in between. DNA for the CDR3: TGTGCCAGCTCACCTCACCGTGGCAGAGAAGAGACCCAGTACTTC. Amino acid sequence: CASSPHRGREETQYF.

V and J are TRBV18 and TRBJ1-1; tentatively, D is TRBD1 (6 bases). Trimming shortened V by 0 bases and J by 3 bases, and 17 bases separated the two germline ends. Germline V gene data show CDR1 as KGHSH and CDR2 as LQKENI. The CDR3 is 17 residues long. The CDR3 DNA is TGTGCCAGCTCACCACCGGGTGGGAGGGCAGGGGACACTGAAGCTTTCTTT. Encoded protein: CASSPPGGRAGDTEAFF.

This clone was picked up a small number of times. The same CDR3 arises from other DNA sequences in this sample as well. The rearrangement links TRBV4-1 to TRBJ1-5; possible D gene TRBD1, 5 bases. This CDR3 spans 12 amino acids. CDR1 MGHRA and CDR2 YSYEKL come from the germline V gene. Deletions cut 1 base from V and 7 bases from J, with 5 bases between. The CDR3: CASSQGGQPQHF. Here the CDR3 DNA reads TGCGCCAGCAGCCAAGGGGGGCAGCCCCAGCATTTT.

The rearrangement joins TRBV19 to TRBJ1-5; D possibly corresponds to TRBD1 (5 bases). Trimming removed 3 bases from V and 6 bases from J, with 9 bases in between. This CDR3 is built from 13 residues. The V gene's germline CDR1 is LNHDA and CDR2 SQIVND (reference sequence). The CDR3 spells CASSIMGGQPQHF. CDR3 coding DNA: TGTGCCAGTAGTATTATGGGGGGTCAGCCCCAGCATTTT.

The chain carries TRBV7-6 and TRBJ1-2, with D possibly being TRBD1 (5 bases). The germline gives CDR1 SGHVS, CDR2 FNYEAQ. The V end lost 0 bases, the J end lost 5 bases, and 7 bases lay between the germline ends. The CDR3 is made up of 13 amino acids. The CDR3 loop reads CASSLAGAYGYTF. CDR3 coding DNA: TGTGCCAGCAGCTTAGCAGGGGCGTATGGCTACACCTTC.

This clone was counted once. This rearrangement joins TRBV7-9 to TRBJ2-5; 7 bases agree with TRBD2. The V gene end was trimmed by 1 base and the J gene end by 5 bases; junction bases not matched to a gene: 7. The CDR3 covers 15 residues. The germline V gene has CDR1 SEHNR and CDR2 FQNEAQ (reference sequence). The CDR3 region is CASSLGFGSGETQYF. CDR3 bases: TGTGCCAGCAGCTTAGGTTTCGGTAGCGGGGAGACCCAGTACTTC. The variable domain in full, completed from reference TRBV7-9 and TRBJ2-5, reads DTGVSQNPRHKITKRGQNVTFRCDPISEHNRLYWYRQTLGQGPEFLTYFQNEAQLEKSRLLSDRFSAERPKGSFSTLEIQRTEQGDSAMYLCASSLGFGSGETQYFGPGTRLLVL.

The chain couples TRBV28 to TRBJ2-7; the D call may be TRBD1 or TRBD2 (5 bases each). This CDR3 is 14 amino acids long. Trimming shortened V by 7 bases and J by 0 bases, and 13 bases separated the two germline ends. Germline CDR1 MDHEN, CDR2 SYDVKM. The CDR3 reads CASIRSGSSYEQYF. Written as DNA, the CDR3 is TGTGCCAGCATTCGGTCAGGGAGCTCCTACGAGCAGTACTTC.

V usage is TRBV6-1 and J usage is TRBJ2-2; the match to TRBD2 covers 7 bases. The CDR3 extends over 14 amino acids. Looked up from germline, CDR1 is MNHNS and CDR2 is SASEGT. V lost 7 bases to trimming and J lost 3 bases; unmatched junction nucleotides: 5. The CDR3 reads CASTTGGDTGELFF. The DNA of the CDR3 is TGTGCCAGCACCACGGGGGGTGACACCGGGGAGCTGTTTTTT.

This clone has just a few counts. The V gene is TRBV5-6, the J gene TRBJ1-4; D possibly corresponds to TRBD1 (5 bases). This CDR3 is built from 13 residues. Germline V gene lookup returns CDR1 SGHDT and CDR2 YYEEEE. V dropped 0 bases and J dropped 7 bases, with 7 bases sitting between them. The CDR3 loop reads CASSLGGTEKLFF. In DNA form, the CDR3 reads TGTGCCAGCAGCTTGGGGGGCACTGAAAAACTGTTTTTT.

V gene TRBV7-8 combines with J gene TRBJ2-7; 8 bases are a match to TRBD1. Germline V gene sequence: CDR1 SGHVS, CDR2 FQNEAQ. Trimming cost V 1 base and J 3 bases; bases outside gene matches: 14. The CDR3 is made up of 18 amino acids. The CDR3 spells CASSLELGQGKADYEQYF. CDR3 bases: TGTGCCAGCAGCTTAGAGTTAGGACAGGGAAAGGCAGACTACGAGCAGTACTTC.

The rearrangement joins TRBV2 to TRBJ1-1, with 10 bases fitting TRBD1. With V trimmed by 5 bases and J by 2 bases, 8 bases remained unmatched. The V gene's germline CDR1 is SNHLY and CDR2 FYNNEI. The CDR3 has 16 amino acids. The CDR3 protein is CASSMTGGAYNTEAFF. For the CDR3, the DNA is TGTGCCAGCAGTATGACAGGGGGCGCATATAACACTGAAGCTTTCTTT. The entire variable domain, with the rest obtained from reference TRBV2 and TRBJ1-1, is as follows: EPEVTQTPSHQVTQMGQEVILRCVPISNHLYFYWYRQILGQKVEFLVSFYNNEISEKSEIFDDQFSVERPDGSNFTLKIRSTKLEDSAMYFCASSMTGGAYNTEAFFGQGTRLTVV.

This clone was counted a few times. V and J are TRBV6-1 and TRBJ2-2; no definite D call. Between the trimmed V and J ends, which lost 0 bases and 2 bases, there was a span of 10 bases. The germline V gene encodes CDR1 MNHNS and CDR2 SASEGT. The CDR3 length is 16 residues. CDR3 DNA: TGTGCCAGCAGTGAAGCGCGAGGAGCCAACACCGGGGAGCTGTTTTTT. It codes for CASSEARGANTGELFF.

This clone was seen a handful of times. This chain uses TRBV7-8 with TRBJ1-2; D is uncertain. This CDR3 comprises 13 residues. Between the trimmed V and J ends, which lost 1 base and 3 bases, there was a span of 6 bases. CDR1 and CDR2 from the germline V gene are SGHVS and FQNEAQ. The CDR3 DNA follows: TGTGCCAGCAGCTTAGAGTCCGACTATGGCTACACCTTC. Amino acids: CASSLESDYGYTF.

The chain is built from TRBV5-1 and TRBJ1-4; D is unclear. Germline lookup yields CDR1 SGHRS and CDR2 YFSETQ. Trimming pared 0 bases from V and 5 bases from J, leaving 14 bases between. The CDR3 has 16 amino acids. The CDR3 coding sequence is TGCGCCAGCAGCTTGGCGGTAGACACGAAAAATGAAAAACTGTTTTTT. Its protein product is CASSLAVDTKNEKLFF.

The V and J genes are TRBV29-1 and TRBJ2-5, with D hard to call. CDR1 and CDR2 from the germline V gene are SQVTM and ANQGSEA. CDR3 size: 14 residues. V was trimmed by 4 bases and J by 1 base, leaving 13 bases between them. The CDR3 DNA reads TGCAGCGTTGTTGTAGGGTCAGCCCAAGAGACCCAGTACTTC. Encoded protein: CSVVVGSAQETQYF.

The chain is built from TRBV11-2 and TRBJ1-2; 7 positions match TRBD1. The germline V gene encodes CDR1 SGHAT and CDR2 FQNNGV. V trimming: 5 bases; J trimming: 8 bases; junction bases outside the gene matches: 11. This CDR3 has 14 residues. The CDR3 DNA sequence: TGTGCCAGCAGCCCCGAGTGGGGAGGGGGCGGCTACACCTTC. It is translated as CASSPEWGGGGYTF.

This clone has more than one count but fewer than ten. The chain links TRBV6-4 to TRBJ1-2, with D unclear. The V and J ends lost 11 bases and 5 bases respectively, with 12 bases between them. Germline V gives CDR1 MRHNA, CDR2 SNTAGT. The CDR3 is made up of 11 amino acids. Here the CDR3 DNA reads TGTGCCGGTTTAGCTTCATATGGCTACACCTTC. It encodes CAGLASYGYTF.

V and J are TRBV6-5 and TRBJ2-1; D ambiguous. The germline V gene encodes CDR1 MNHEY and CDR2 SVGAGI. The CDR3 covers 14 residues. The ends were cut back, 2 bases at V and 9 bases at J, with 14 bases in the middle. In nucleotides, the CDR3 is TGTGCCAGCAGTTACGGAAGACCGCCCGGTGAGCAGTTCTTC. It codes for CASSYGRPPGEQFF.

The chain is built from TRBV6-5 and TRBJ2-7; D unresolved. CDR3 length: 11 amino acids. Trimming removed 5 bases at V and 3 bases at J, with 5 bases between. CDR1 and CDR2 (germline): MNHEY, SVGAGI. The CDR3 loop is CASSDIYEQYF. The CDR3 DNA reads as TGTGCCAGCAGTGACATCTACGAGCAGTACTTC.

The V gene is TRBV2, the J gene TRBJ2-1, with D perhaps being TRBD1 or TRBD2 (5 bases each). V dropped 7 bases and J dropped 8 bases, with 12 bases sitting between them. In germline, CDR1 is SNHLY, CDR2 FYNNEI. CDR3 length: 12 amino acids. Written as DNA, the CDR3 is TGTGCCAGCACGAGGGGTGTCGATGAGCAGTTCTTC. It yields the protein CASTRGVDEQFF.

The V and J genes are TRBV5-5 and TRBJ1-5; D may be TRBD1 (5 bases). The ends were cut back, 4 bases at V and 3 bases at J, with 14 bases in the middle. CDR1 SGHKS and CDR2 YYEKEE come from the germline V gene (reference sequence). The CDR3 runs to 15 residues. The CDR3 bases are TGTGCCAGCAGCGATATCCGGGACCTCAATCAGCCCCAGCATTTT. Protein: CASSDIRDLNQPQHF.

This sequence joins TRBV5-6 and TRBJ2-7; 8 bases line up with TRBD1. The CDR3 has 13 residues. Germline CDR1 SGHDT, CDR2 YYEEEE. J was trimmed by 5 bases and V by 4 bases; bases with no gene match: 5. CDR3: CASSLQGAHEQYF. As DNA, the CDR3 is TGTGCCAGCAGCCTCCAGGGGGCCCACGAGCAGTACTTC. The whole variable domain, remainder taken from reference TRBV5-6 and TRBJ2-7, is DAGVTQSPTHLIKTRGQQVTLRCSPKSGHDTVSWYQQALGQGPQFIFQYYEEEERQRGNFPDRFSGHQFPNYSSELNVNALLLGDSALYLCASSLQGAHEQYFGPGTRLTVT.